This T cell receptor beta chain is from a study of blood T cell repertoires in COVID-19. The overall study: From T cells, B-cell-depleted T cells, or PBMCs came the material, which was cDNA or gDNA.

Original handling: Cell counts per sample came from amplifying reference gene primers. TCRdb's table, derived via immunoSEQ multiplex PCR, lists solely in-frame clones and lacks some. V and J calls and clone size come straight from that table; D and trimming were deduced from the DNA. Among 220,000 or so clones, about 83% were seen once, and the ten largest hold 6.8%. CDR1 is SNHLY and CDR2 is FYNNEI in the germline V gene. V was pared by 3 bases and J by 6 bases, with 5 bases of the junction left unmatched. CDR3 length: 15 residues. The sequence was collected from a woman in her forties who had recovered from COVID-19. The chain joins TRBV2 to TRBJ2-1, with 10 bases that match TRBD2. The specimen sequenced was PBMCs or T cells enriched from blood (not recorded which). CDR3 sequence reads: CASSELSGRSNEQFF. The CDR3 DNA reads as TGTGCCAGCAGTGAGCTTAGCGGGAGGAGCAATGAGCAGTTCTTC.